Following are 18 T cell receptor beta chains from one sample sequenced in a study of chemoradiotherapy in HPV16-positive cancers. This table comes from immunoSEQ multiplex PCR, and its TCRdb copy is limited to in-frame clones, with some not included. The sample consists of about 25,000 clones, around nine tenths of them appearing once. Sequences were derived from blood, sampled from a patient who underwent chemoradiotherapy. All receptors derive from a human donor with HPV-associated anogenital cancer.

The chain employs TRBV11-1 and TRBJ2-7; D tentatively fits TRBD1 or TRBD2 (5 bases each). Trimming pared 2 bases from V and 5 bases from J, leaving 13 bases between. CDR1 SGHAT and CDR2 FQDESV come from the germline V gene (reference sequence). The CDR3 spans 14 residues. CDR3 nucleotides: TGTGCCAGCAGCTTAAGGCAGGGACGAAACGAGCAGTACTTC. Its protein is CASSLRQGRNEQYF.

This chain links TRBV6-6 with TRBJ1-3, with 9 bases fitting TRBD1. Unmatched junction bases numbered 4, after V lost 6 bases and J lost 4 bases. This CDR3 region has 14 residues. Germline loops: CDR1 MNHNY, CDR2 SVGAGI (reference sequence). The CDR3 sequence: CASRDRGWGNTIYF. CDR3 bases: TGTGCCAGCAGAGACAGGGGGTGGGGAAACACCATATATTTT.

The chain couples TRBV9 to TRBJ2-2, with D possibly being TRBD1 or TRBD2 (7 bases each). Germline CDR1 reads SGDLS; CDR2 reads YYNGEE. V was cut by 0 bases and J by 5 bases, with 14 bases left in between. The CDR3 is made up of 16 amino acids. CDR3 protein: CASSVGRQGGTGELFF. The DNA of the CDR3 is TGTGCCAGCAGCGTAGGTCGGCAGGGGGGGACCGGGGAGCTGTTTTTT.

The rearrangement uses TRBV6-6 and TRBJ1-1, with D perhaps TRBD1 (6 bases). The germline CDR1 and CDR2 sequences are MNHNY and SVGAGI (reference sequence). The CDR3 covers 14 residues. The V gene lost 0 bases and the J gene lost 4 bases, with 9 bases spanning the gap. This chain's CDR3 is CASSYSTGSTEAFF. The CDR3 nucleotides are TGTGCCAGCAGTTACTCTACAGGGTCCACTGAAGCTTTCTTT.

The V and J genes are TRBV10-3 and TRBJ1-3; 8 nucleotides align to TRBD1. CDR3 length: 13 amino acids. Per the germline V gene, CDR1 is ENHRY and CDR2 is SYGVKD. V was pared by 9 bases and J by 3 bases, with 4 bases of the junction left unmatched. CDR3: CAIQGDSGNTIYF. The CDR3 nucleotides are TGTGCCATACAGGGGGATAGTGGAAACACCATATATTTT.

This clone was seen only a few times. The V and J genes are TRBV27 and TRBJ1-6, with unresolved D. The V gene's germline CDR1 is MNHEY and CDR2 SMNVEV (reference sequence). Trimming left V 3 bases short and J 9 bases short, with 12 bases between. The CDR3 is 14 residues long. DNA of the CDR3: TGTGCCAGCAGTTTGGGATCATTGGTTTCACCCCTCCACTTT. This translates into CASSLGSLVSPLHF.

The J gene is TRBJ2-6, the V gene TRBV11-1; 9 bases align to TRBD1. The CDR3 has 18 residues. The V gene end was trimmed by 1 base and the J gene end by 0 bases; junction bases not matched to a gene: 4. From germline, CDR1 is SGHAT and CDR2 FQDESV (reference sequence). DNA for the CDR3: TGTGCCAGCAGCTTAGGTCGGGGACAGGGCTCTGGGGCCAACGTCCTGACTTTC. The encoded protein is CASSLGRGQGSGANVLTF.

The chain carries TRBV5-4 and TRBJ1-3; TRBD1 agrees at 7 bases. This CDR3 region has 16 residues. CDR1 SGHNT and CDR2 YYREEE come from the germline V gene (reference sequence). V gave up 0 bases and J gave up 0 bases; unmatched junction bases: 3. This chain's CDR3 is CASSLGQGRSGNTIYF. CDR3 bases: TGTGCCAGCAGCTTGGGACAGGGCCGCTCTGGAAACACCATATATTTT.

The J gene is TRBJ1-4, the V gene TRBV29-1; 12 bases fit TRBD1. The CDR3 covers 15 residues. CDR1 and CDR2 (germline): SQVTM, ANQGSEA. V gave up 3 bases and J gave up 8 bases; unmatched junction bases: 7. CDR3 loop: CSVERGQGAAEKLFF. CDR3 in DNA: TGCAGCGTTGAGAGGGGACAGGGGGCTGCGGAAAAACTGTTTTTT.

CDR3 amino acids: CSAPTSYEQYF. The CDR3 coding sequence is TGCAGTGCCCCGACTAGCTACGAGCAGTACTTC. J is TRBJ2-7 and V is TRBV20-1; D might be TRBD2 (6 bases). The length of the CDR3 is 11 residues. V lost 6 bases and J lost 3, with 9 bases in between. CDR1 DFQATT and CDR2 SNEGSKA come from the germline V gene (reference sequence).

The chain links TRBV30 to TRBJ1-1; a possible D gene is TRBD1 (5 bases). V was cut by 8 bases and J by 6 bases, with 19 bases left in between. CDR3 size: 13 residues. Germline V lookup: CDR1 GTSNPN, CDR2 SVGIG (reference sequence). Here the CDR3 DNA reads TGTGCCGGAGGGACCGGTAGGGCCTCTGAAGCTTTCTTT. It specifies CAGGTGRASEAFF.

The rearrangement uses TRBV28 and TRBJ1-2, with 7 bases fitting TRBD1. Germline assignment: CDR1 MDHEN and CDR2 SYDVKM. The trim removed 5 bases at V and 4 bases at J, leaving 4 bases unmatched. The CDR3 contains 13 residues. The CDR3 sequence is CASSAGGGYGYTF. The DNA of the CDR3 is TGTGCCAGCAGTGCAGGGGGTGGCTATGGCTACACCTTC.

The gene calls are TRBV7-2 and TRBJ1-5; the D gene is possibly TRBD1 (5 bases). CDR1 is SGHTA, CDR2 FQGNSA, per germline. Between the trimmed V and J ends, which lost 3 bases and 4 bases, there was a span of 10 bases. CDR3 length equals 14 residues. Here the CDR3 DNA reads TGTGCCAGCAGCTTCCTGGGGGGAAATCAGCCCCAGCATTTT. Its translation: CASSFLGGNQPQHF.

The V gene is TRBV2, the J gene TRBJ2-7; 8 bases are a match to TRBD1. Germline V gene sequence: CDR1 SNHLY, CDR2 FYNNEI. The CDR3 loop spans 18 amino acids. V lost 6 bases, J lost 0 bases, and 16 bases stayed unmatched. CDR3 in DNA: TGTGCCAGCAGACGCGGGACAGGAATTTTCCTGAGCTCCTACGAGCAGTACTTC. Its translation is CASRRGTGIFLSSYEQYF.

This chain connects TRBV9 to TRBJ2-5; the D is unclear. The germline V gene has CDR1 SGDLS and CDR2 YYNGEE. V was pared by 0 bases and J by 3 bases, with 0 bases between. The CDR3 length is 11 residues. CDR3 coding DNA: TGTGCCAGCAGCGTAGAAGAGACCCAGTACTTC. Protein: CASSVEETQYF.

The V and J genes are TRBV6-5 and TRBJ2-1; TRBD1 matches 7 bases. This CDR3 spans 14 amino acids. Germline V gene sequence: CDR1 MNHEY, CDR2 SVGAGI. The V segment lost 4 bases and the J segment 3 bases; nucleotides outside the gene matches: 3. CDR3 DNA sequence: TGTGCCAGCAGTTCCGGGACAGTCTACAATGAGCAGTTCTTC. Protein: CASSSGTVYNEQFF.

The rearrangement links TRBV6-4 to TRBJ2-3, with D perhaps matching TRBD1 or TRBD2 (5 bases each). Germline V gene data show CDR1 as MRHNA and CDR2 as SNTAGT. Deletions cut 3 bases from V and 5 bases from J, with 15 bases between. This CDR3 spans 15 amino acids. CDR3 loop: CASSESPGLRDTQYF. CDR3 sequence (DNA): TGTGCCAGCAGTGAATCTCCGGGGCTTAGAGATACGCAGTATTTT.

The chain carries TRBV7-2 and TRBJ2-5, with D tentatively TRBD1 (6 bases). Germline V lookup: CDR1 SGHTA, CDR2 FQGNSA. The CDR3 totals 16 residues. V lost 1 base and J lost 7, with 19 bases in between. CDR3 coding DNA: TGTGCCAGCAGCTTAGAGGGGCAAGGGGGAGTGGGGACCCAGTACTTC. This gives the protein CASSLEGQGGVGTQYF.